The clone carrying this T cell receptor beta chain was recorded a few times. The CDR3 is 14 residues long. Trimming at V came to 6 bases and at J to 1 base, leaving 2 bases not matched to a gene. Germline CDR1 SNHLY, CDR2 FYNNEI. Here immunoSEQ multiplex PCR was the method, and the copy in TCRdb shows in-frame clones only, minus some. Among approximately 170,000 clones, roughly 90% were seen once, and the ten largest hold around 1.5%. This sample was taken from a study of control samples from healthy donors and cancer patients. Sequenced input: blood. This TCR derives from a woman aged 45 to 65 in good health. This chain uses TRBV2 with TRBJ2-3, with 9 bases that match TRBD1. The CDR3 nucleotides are TGTGCCAGCAGCCGGGACAGGGGCACAGATACGCAGTATTTT. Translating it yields CASSRDRGTDTQYF.